This paragraph covers one T cell receptor beta chain sequence. The CDR3 totals 13 residues. The ends lost 6 bases at V and 2 bases at J; junction bases unmatched: 3. This record comes from a study of blood T cell repertoires in COVID-19. The repertoire was sequenced with immunoSEQ multiplex PCR; TCRdb's copy has only in-frame clones and lacks some. The sample consists of tens of thousands of clones, 75% to 95% of them appearing once. This receptor was taken from a human donor with active COVID-19. The donor label of this sample is uncertain. The material sequenced was peripheral blood. The chain links TRBV12-3 or TRBV12-4 to TRBJ2-7, with 8 bases identical to TRBD1. CDR3 in DNA: TGTGCCAGCAGCCAGGGGGCTCCCTACGAGCAGTACTTC. Amino acid sequence: CASSQGAPYEQYF.